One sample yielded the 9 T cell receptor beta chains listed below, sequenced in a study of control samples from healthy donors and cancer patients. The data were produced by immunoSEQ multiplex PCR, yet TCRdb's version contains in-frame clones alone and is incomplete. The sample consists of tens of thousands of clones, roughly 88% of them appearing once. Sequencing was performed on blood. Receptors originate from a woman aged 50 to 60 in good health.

This chain's CDR3 is CAISRYPTSGAINTGELFF. The CDR3 nucleotides read TGTGCCATCAGTCGGTATCCTACTAGCGGGGCAATCAACACCGGGGAGCTGTTTTTT. The genes are TRBV10-3 and TRBJ2-2, with 10 nucleotides matching TRBD2. The junction had 14 bases not matched to a gene; V was cut back by 5 bases and J by 2 bases. The germline gives CDR1 ENHRY, CDR2 SYGVKD. The CDR3 extends over 19 amino acids.

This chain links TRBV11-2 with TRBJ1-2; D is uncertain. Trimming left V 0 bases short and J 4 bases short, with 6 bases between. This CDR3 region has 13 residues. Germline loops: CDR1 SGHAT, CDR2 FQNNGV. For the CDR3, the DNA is TGTGCCAGCAGCTTAGAGGTCAGCTATGGCTACACCTTC. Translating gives CASSLEVSYGYTF.

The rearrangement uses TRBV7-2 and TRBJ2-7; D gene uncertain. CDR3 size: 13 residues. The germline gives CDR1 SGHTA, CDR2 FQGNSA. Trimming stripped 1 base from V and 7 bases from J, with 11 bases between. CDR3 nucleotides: TGTGCCAGCAGCTTAGTAGCAGCTCGGGAGCAGTACTTC. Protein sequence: CASSLVAAREQYF.

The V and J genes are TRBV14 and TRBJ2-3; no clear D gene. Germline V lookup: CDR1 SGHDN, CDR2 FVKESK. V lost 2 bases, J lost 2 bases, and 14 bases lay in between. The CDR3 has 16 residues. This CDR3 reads CASSQFLGSITDTQYF. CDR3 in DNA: TGTGCCAGCAGCCAATTTTTGGGGTCCATCACAGATACGCAGTATTTT. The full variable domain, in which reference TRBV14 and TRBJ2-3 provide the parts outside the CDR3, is EAGVTQFPSHSVIEKGQTVTLRCDPISGHDNLYWYRRVMGKEIKFLLHFVKESKQDESGMPNNRFLAERTGGTYSTLKVQPAELEDSGVYFCASSQFLGSITDTQYFGPGTRLTVL.

CDR3 nucleotide sequence: TGCAGCGTTGGCGTTTCGGGACACCTCTCCTACGAGCAGTACTTC. Translating it yields CSVGVSGHLSYEQYF. The rearrangement links TRBV29-1 to TRBJ2-7; perhaps TRBD1 as D (6 bases). Between the trimmed V and J ends, which lost 4 bases and 0 bases, there was a span of 16 bases. Germline assignment: CDR1 SQVTM and CDR2 ANQGSEA. The CDR3 is 15 amino acids.

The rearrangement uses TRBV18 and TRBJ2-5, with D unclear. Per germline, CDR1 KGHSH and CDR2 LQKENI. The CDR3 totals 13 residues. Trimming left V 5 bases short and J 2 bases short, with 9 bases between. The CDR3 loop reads CASSITRQETQYF. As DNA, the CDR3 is TGTGCCAGCTCAATAACGAGACAAGAGACCCAGTACTTC.

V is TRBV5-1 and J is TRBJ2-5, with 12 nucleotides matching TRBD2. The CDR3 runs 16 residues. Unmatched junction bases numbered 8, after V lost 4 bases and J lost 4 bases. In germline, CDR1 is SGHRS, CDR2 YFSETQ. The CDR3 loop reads CASSPLAGGPIETQYF. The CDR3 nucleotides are TGCGCCAGCAGCCCACTAGCGGGGGGCCCTATAGAGACCCAGTACTTC.

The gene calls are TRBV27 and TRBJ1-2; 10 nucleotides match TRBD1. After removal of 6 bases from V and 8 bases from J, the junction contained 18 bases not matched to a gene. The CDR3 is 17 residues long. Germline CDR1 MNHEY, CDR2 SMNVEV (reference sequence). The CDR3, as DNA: TGTGCCAGCAGGACGTGGGGGACAGGGGACTTACGAGGAGGCTACACCTTC. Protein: CASRTWGTGDLRGGYTF.

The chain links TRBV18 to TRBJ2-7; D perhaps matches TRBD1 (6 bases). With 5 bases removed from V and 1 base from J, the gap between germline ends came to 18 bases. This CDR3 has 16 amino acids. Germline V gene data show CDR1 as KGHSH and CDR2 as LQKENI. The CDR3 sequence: CASSSYRQGISYEQYF. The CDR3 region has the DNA TGTGCCAGCTCATCGTATAGGCAGGGGATTTCCTACGAGCAGTACTTC.